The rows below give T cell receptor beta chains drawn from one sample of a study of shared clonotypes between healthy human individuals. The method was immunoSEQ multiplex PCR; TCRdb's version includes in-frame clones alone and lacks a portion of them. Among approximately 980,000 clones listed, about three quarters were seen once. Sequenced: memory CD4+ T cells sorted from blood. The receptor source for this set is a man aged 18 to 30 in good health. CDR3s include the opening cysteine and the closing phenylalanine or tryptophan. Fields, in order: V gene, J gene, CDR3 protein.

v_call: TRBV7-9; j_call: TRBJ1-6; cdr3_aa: CASSLRGSSSPLHF
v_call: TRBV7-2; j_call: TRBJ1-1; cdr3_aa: CASRKEANTEAFF
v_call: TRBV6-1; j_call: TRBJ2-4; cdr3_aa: CASSRLATKNIQYF
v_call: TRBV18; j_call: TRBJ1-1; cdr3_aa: CASSPVSNPPNTEAFF
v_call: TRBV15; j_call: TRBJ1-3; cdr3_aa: CATSRVSGNTIYF
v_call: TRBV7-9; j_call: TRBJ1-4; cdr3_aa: CASSLGSFEKLFF
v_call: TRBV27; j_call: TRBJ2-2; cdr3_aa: CASSRVTGQNTGELFF
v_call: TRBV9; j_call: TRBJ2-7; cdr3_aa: CASSVDRVTDEQYF
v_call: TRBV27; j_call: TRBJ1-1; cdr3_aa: CASRSRANTEAFF
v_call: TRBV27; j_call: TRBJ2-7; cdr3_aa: CASSLSDRTPSYEQYF
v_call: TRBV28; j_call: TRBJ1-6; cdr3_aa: CAGRPGWGNSPLHF
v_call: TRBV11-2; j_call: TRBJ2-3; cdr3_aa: CASRFSGGPLDTQYF
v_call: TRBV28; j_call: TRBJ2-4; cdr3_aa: CASSLVGSGVKNIQYF
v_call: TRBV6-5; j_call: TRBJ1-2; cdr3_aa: CASSFDRENGYTF
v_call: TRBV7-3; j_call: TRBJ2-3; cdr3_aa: CASSSSSDTQYF
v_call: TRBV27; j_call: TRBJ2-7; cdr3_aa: CASIPPTSGSPPYEQYF
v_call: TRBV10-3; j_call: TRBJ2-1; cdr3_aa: CAISNGFNNEQFF
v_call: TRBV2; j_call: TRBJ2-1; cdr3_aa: CASNSRTGGLINEQFF
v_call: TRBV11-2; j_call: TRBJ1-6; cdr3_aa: CASSLERSGMTNSPLHF
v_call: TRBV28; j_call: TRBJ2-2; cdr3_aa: CASRGLGTGITGELFF
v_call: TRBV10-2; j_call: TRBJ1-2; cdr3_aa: CASSESTGGRGYTF
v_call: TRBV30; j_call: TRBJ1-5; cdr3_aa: CAWRPPPDRGGQPQHF
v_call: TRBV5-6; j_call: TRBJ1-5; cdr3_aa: CASSRTRNNQPQHF
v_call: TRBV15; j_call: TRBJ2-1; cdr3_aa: CATSREKQGPGEQFF
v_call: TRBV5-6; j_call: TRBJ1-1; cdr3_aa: CASSPNRGDTEAFF
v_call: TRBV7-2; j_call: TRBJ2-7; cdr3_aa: CASSLFFGTSYEQYF
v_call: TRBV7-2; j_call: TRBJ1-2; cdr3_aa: CASSFRDSRTFTF
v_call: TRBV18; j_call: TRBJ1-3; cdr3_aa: CASSPPEGLGLAGNTIYF
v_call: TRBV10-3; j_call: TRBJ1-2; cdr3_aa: CAIRGTGDYGYTF
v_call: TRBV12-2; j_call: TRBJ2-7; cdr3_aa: CASRLARREERDEQYF
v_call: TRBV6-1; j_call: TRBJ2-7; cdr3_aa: CASSRQGIYEQYF
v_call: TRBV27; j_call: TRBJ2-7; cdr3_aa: CASRGGTSMAYEQYF
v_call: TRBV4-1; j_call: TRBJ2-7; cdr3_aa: CASSQGTGTYEQYF
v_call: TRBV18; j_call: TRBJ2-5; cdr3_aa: CASSPGRKDQETQYF
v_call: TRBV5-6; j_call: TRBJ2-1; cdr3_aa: CASSLAGTSGSYEQFF
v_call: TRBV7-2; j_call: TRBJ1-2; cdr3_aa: CASSLVTGGGYGYTF
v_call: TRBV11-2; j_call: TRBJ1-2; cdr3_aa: CASSPRDRDYGYTF
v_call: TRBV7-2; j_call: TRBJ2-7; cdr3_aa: CASSSSGRGNPGVYF
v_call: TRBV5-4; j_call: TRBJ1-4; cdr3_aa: CASSIYRGRVNEKLFF
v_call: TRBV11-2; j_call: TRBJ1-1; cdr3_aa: CASSFNRVSEAFF
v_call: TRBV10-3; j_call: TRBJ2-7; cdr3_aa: CAISESTAYEQYF
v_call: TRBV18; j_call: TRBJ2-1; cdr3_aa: CASSGQVSYNEQFF
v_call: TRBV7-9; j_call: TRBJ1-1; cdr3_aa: CASSLNRPFMNTEAFF
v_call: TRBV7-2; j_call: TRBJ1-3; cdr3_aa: CASSWTATGNTIYF
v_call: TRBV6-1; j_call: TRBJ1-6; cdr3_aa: CASSEAGTGALGNSPLHF
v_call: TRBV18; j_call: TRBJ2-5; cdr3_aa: CASSPNQETQYF
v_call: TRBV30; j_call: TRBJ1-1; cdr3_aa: CAWSLWGRENTEAFF
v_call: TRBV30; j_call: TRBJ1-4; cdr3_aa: CAWNILSNEKLFF
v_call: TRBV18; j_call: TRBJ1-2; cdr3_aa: CASSSDGTGLPGNGYTF
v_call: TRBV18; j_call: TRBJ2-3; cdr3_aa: CASSLSIADTQYF
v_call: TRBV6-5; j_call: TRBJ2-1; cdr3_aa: CASRYRMSYNEQFF
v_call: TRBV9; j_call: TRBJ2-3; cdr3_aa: CASSLGQGTDTQYF
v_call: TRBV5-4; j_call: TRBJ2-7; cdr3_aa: CASSLGPASHEQYF
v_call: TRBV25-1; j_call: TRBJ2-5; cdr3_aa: CASSDARGQGRKTQYF
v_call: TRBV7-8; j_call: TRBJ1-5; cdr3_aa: CASSLAPNGGTGQPQHF